Below are 19 T cell receptor beta chains sequenced from a single sample in a study of spatial heterogeneity in lung cancer. Time point here: blood at routine non-recurrence follow-up after resection. MiXCR, applied by TCRdb to the 5' RACE reads, yields one record per CDR3 protein. The sample lists over 95,000 distinct CDR3 sequences; under 14% were seen once. Sequenced here: PBMCs, sampled at follow-up. The receptors come from a female donor with early-stage non-small cell lung cancer.

The CDR3 bases are TGTGCCAGCAGCTTCAAGCGGGAGTTTAGGAATGAGCAGTTCTTC. As protein: CASSFKREFRNEQFF. The chain carries TRBV5-4 and TRBJ2-1; 8 nucleotides align to TRBD2. The CDR3 loop spans 15 amino acids. Germline V gives CDR1 SGHNT, CDR2 YYREEE (reference sequence). J gave up 7 bases and V 2 bases, and 8 bases lay outside the gene matches.

This clonotype was seen more than once but under ten times. This CDR3 reads CAISDLGNSYEQYF. CDR3 in DNA: TGTGCCATCAGTGATTTGGGCAACTCCTACGAGCAGTACTTC. V and J are TRBV10-3 and TRBJ2-7; D not certain. The germline gives CDR1 ENHRY, CDR2 SYGVKD. V gave up 3 bases and J gave up 0 bases, with 9 bases separating them. This CDR3 comprises 14 residues.

A few counts support this clonotype. Mismatch with germline at one junction end may stem from a read error. CDR3 loop: CASRLGGPGSADTQYF. In DNA form, the CDR3 reads TGTGCCAGCAGGTTAGGGGGGCCGGGAAGCGCAGATACGCAGTATTTT. The V and J genes are TRBV7-2 and TRBJ2-3; possibly TRBD1 or TRBD2 for D (6 bases each). This CDR3 contains 16 residues. Germline lookup yields CDR1 SGHTA and CDR2 FQGNSA.

The table lists this clonotype with many counts. This chain joins TRBV29-1 and TRBJ2-3; D is possibly TRBD1 or TRBD2 (5 bases each). The germline V gene has CDR1 SQVTM and CDR2 ANQGSEA. The CDR3 is 12 residues long. The ends were cut back, 4 bases at V and 6 bases at J, with 11 bases in the middle. DNA for the CDR3: TGCAGCGTTGGTCGGGGCCGGGATACGCAGTATTTT. Residues: CSVGRGRDTQYF.

The CDR3 nucleotides read TGTGCCAGCAATACGGGGGGATGGAACACTGAAGCTTTCTTT. Protein: CASNTGGWNTEAFF. The chain is built from TRBV27 and TRBJ1-1, with D possibly being TRBD1 (5 bases). V was pared by 7 bases and J by 1 base, with 13 bases between. The V gene's germline CDR1 is MNHEY and CDR2 SMNVEV (reference sequence). There are 14 residues in the CDR3.

The V gene is TRBV4-1, the J gene TRBJ2-3; D perhaps matches TRBD2 (5 bases). This CDR3 spans 14 amino acids. Germline V gene lookup returns CDR1 MGHRA and CDR2 YSYEKL. The V end lost 4 bases, the J end lost 0 bases, and 8 bases lay between the germline ends. CDR3 in DNA: TGCGCCAGCAGCCGCGGGTGGAGCACAGATACGCAGTATTTT. Protein: CASSRGWSTDTQYF.

J is TRBJ2-3 and V is TRBV6-5, with TRBD1 matching 8 bases. With 6 bases clipped from V and 11 bases from J, the junction kept 10 bases outside the gene matches. CDR3 length: 13 residues. Germline V gene sequence: CDR1 MNHEY, CDR2 SVGAGI. CDR3 DNA sequence: TGTGCCAGCAGCCACCGAGGGACAGGAGAGCAGTATTTT. Encoded protein: CASSHRGTGEQYF.

V usage is TRBV7-2 and J usage is TRBJ2-1; 7 bases match TRBD2. Trimming took 2 bases from V and 14 from J; bases not matched to a gene: 15. Looked up from germline, CDR1 is SGHTA and CDR2 is FQGNSA. The CDR3 totals 15 residues. CDR3 DNA sequence: TGTGCCAGCAGCTTAAGACGGGAGGTCGAGCTCGACGAGTTCTTC. Translation gives CASSLRREVELDEFF.

The V call is TRBV7-9, the J call TRBJ2-2, with D perhaps TRBD1 (6 bases). The CDR3 runs to 15 residues. Trimming removed 5 bases from V and 7 bases from J, with 17 bases in between. The germline gives CDR1 SEHNR, CDR2 FQNEAQ (reference sequence). The CDR3 region has the DNA TGTGCCAGCAGCGGGTCCGCAGGGGCGGACGGGGAGCTGTTTTTT. It yields the protein CASSGSAGADGELFF.

This clonotype was detected only a few times. The chain joins TRBV5-6 to TRBJ2-7, with D uncertain. Trimming shortened V by 1 base and J by 0 bases, and 11 bases separated the two germline ends. CDR1 and CDR2 from the germline V gene are SGHDT and YYEEEE. The CDR3 loop spans 15 amino acids. CDR3 sequence reads: CASSLRLRSSYEQYF. DNA of the CDR3: TGTGCCAGCAGCTTGAGACTTCGAAGCTCCTACGAGCAGTACTTC.

This clonotype has just a few counts. The chain couples TRBV2 to TRBJ2-7, with 9 bases fitting TRBD2. Trimming cost V 5 bases and J 9 bases; bases outside gene matches: 11. The CDR3 loop spans 14 amino acids. Germline CDR1 is SNHLY and CDR2 is FYNNEI. The CDR3 DNA sequence: TGTGCCAGCAGTTGGTCTAGCGGGAACATTGGGCAGTACTTC. Protein product: CASSWSSGNIGQYF.

This clonotype has just a few counts. CDR3 DNA sequence: TGCGCCAGCAGCCCGCAAATTCCTAGCGGGACGCATGAGCAGTTCTTC. This translates into CASSPQIPSGTHEQFF. V is TRBV4-3 and J is TRBJ2-1; TRBD2 matches at 9 bases. This CDR3 is 16 amino acids long. The junction had 12 bases not matched to a gene; V was cut back by 4 bases and J by 8 bases. Germline V lookup: CDR1 LGHNA, CDR2 YSLEER.

The genes are TRBV20-1 and TRBJ1-1; D is ambiguous. Trimming took off 2 bases at V and 0 bases at J, with 13 bases between the two ends. The CDR3 sequence is 15 residues long. Germline values: CDR1 DFQATT, CDR2 SNEGSKA (reference sequence). The CDR3 loop reads CSARPTRIVNTEAFF. CDR3 coding DNA: TGCAGTGCTAGACCCACCCGGATAGTGAACACTGAAGCTTTCTTT.

This clonotype was counted only a few times. This chain's CDR3 is CSVGGRDTEAFF. CDR3 sequence (DNA): TGCAGCGTCGGGGGGAGGGACACTGAAGCTTTCTTT. The chain employs TRBV29-1 and TRBJ1-1; tentatively, D is TRBD1 (5 bases). The CDR3 has 12 residues. The germline V and J ends were trimmed by 6 bases and 3 bases, with 11 bases remaining between them. Germline V gene data show CDR1 as SQVTM and CDR2 as ANQGSEA.

J is TRBJ2-3 and V is TRBV7-9, with 7 bases fitting TRBD2. The CDR3 consists of 15 residues. Germline CDR1 is SEHNR and CDR2 is FQNEAQ (reference sequence). With 4 bases clipped from V and 4 bases from J, the junction kept 8 bases outside the gene matches. CDR3 bases: TGTGCCAGCAGCTCGACTAGCAGGACTTCAGATACGCAGTATTTT. This sequence encodes CASSSTSRTSDTQYF.

The chain uses TRBV3-1 and TRBJ2-7, with a weak D call TRBD2 (6 bases). This CDR3 is 16 amino acids long. V lost 2 bases and J lost 3, with 17 bases in between. CDR1 and CDR2 from the germline V gene are LGHDT and YNNKEL (reference sequence). CDR3 region: CASSQNRTGLDYEQYV. In DNA form, the CDR3 reads TGTGCCAGCAGCCAAAATAGGACGGGACTCGACTACGAGCAGTACGTC.

This clonotype has at least ten counts. V gene TRBV20-1 combines with J gene TRBJ1-3, with unresolved D. CDR3 size: 16 residues. Looked up from germline, CDR1 is DFQATT and CDR2 is SNEGSKA (reference sequence). The V and J ends lost 5 bases and 2 bases respectively, with 19 bases between them. The CDR3 loop reads CSAQLWEGAPGNTIYF. CDR3 bases: TGCAGTGCTCAGTTATGGGAGGGAGCTCCTGGAAACACCATATATTTT.

This clonotype was seen more than once but under ten times. This chain connects TRBV7-2 to TRBJ2-5; TRBD2 agrees at 8 bases. V lost 0 bases to trimming and J lost 5 bases; unmatched junction nucleotides: 11. The germline gives CDR1 SGHTA, CDR2 FQGNSA. The CDR3 runs to 17 residues. CDR3 nucleotides: TGTGCCAGCAGCTTAGCGCAAGCGGGAGAAGGGAGGGAGACCCAGTACTTC. Translating gives CASSLAQAGEGRETQYF.

There are many counts of this clonotype. The chain is built from TRBV7-9 and TRBJ1-1; D is perhaps TRBD1 (5 bases). V lost 4 bases and J 3 bases, leaving 15 bases between the germline ends. The CDR3 totals 15 residues. CDR1 SEHNR and CDR2 FQNEAQ come from the germline V gene (reference sequence). The CDR3 DNA reads as TGTGCCAGCAGCTCGCGGGGGGAAGGTTACACTGAAGCTTTCTTT. This translates into CASSSRGEGYTEAFF. Full variable domain (rest looked up from reference TRBV7-9 and TRBJ1-1): DTGVSQNPRHKITKRGQNVTFRCDPISEHNRLYWYRQTLGQGPEFLTYFQNEAQLEKSRLLSDRFSAERPKGSFSTLEIQRTEQGDSAMYLCASSSRGEGYTEAFFGQGTRLTVV.